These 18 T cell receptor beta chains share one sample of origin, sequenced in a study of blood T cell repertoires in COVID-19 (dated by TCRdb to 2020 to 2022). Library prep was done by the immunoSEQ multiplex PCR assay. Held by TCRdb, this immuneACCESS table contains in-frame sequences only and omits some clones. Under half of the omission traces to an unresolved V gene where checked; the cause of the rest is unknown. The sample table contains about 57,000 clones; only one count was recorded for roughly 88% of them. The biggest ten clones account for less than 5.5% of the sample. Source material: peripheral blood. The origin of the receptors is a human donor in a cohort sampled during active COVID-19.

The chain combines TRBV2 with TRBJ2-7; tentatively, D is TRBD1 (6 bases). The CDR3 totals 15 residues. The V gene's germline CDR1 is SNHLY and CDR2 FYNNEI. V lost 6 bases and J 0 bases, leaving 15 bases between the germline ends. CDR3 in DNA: TGTGCCAGCAGAACTACAGGGCCAAGCTCCTACGAGCAGTACTTC. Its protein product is CASRTTGPSSYEQYF.

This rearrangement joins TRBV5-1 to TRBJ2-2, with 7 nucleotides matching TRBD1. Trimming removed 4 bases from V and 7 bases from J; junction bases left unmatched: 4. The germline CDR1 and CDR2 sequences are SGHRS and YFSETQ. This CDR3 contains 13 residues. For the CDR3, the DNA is TGCGCCAGCAGCAAAGGACAGGTCGGGGAGCTGTTTTTT. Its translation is CASSKGQVGELFF.

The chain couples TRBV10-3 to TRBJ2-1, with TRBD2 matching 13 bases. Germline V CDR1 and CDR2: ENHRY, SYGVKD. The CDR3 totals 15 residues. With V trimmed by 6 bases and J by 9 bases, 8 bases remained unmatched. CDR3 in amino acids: CAISGLAGESREQFF. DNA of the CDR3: TGTGCCATCAGCGGACTAGCGGGAGAATCACGTGAGCAGTTCTTC.

In DNA, the CDR3 is TGTGCCAGTAGTATAAGCCGGGACAGCTTTAACTATGGCTACACCTTC. Translated, it gives CASSISRDSFNYGYTF. V and J are TRBV19 and TRBJ1-2, with 7 bases that match TRBD1. The CDR3 has 16 residues. Germline loops: CDR1 LNHDA, CDR2 SQIVND (reference sequence). V lost 2 bases, J lost 1 base, and 7 bases stayed unmatched.

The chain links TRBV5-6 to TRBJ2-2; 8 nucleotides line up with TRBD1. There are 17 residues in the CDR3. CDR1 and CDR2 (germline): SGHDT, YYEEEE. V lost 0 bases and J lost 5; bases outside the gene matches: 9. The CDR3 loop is CASSLGTGGMWTGELFF. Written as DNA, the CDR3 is TGTGCCAGCAGCTTGGGAACAGGGGGGATGTGGACCGGGGAGCTGTTTTTT.

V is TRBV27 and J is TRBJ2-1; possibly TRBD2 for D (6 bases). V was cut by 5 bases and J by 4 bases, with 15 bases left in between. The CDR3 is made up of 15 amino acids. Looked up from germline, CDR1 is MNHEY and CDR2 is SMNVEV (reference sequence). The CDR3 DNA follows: TGTGCCAGCAGTCTCGCCCGGGGGAAATACAATGAGCAGTTCTTC. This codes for CASSLARGKYNEQFF.

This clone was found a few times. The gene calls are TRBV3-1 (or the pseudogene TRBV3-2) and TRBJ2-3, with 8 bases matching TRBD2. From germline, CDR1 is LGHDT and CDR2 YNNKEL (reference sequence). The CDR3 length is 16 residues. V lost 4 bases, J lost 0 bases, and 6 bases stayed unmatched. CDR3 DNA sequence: TGTGCCAGCAGCCTCACTAGCGGTCTTAGCACAGATACGCAGTATTTT. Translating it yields CASSLTSGLSTDTQYF.

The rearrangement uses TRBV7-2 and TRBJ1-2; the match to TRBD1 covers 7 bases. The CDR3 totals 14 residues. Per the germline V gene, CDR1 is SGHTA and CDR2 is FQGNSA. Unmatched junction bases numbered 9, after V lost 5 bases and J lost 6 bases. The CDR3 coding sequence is TGTGCCAGCAGCAGCAGACAGGGATTGGATGGCTACACCTTC. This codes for CASSSRQGLDGYTF.

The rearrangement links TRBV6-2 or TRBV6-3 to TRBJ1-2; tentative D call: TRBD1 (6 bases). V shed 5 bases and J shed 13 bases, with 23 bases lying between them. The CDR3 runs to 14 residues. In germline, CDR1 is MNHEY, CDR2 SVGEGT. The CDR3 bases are TGTGCCAGCAGTCCCCCACGGGACACCCCTGTCCTCACCTTC. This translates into CASSPPRDTPVLTF.

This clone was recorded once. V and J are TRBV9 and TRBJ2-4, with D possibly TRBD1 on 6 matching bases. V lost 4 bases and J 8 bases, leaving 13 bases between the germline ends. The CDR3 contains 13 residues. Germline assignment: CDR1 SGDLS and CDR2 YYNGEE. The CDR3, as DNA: TGTGCCAGCAGCCCGGGGACAACGGACATTCAGTACTTC. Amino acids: CASSPGTTDIQYF.

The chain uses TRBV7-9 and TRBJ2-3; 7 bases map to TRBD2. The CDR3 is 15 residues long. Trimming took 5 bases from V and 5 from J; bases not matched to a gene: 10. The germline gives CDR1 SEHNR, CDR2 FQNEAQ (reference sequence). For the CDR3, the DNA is TGTGCCAGCAGCCTTCGCACTAGCGATAGAGATACGCAGTATTTT. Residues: CASSLRTSDRDTQYF.

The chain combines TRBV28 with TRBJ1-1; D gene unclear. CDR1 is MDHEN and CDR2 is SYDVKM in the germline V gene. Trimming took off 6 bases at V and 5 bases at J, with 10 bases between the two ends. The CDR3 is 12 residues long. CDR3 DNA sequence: TGTGCCAGCAGCTCCTCAGTGACTGAAGCTTTCTTT. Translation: CASSSSVTEAFF.

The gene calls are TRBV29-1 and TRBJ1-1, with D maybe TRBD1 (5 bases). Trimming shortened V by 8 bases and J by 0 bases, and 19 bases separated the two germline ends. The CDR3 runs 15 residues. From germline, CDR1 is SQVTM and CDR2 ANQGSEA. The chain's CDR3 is CSTKELGGLNTEAFF. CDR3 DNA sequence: TGCAGCACGAAAGAGCTCGGGGGGTTGAACACTGAAGCTTTCTTT.

CDR3 amino acids: CASSLRPEDSPLHF. The CDR3 DNA sequence: TGTGCCAGCAGCTTAAGGCCGGAGGATTCACCCCTCCACTTT. V and J are TRBV7-9 and TRBJ1-6; D gene uncertain. Germline V gene sequence: CDR1 SEHNR, CDR2 FQNEAQ (reference sequence). V was trimmed by 2 bases and J by 8 bases, leaving 10 bases between them. The CDR3 length is 14 residues. Supplemented by reference TRBV7-9 and TRBJ1-6, the full variable domain reads DTGVSQNPRHKITKRGQNVTFRCDPISEHNRLYWYRQTLGQGPEFLTYFQNEAQLEKSRLLSDRFSAERPKGSFSTLEIQRTEQGDSAMYLCASSLRPEDSPLHFGNGTRLTVT.

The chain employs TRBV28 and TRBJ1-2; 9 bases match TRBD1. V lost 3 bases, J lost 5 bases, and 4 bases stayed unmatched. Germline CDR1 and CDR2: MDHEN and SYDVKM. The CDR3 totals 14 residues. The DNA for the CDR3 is TGTGCCAGCAGTTTTGGACAGGGGATTTATGGCTACACCTTC. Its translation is CASSFGQGIYGYTF.

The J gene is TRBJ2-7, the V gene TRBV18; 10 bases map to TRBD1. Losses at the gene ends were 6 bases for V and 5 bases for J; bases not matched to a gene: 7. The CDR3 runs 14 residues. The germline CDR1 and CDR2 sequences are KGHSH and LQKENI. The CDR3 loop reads CASSGWTGGDEQYF. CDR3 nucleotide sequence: TGTGCCAGCTCGGGTTGGACAGGGGGGGACGAGCAGTACTTC.

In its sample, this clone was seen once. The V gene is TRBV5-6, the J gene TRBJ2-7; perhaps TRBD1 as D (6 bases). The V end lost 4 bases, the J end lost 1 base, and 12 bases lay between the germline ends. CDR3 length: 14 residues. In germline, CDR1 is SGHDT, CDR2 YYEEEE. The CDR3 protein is CASSKTGQSYEQYF. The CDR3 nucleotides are TGTGCCAGCAGCAAGACAGGACAATCCTACGAGCAGTACTTC.

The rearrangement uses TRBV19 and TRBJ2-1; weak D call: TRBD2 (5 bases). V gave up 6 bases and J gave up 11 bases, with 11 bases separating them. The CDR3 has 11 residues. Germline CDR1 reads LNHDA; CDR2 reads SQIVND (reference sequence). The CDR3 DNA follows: TGTGCCAGTAGCCCGGGAACAAAGCAGTTCTTC. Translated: CASSPGTKQFF. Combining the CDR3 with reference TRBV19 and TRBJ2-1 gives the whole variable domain DGGITQSPKYLFRKEGQNVTLSCEQNLNHDAMYWYRQDPGQGLRLIYYSQIVNDFQKGDIAEGYSVSREKKESFPLTVTSAQKNPTAFYLCASSPGTKQFFGPGTRLTVL.